Given below is one T cell receptor beta chain in context. The CDR3 sequence is 13 residues long. V lost 2 bases and J 3 bases, leaving 8 bases between the germline ends. Germline CDR1 is SGHNT and CDR2 is YYREEE (reference sequence). This sample is part of a study of blood T cell repertoires in COVID-19. Study background: The analysed material was cDNA or gDNA that came from T cells, B-cell-depleted T cells, or PBMCs.

Authors' methods: Estimated nucleated cell counts came from reference gene primer amplification. Method: immunoSEQ multiplex PCR; TCRdb's copy keeps in-frame clones and lacks some. V, J and clone size derive from that table, while D and trimming were established from the DNA sequence. The profile shows 150,000 to 200,000 clones, more than 75% of them singletons. The chain links TRBV5-4 to TRBJ2-5; no definite D call. The sequenced material came from peripheral blood. The clonotype was recovered from a man younger than 35 with active or convalescent COVID-19. The CDR3, as DNA: TGTGCCAGCAGCTTAATGGCAGAAGAGACCCAGTACTTC. Its translation is CASSLMAEETQYF. The variable domain in full, completed from reference TRBV5-4 and TRBJ2-5, reads ETGVTQSPTHLIKTRGQQVTLRCSSQSGHNTVSWYQQALGQGPQFIFQYYREEENGRGNFPPRFSGLQFPNYSSELNVNALELDDSALYLCASSLMAEETQYFGPGTRLLVL.